Below are 5 T cell receptor beta chains sequenced from a single sample in a study of blood T cell repertoires in COVID-19. TCRdb keeps only in-frame clones here, not all; method: immunoSEQ multiplex PCR. The profile shows a few hundred thousand clones, 85% of them singletons. Sequences were obtained from peripheral blood. These receptors were collected from a young woman with acute or convalescent COVID-19.

This sequence joins TRBV3-1 (or the pseudogene TRBV3-2) and TRBJ1-2; D remains unclear. The V and J ends lost 4 bases and 5 bases respectively, with 26 bases between them. This CDR3 is built from 18 residues. Germline assignment: CDR1 LGHDT and CDR2 YNNKEL (reference sequence). The CDR3 DNA sequence: TGTGCCAGCAGCCTCCGACTAACAAGGATGACATTTTCGTATGGCTACACCTTC. This codes for CASSLRLTRMTFSYGYTF.

The V gene is TRBV7-6, the J gene TRBJ2-7; 11 nucleotides agree with TRBD2. V dropped 5 bases and J dropped 4; count of bases not matched to a gene: 10. Germline V lookup: CDR1 SGHVS, CDR2 FNYEAQ. This CDR3 region has 16 residues. The CDR3 protein is CASSGGLAGSPYEQYF. CDR3 nucleotides: TGTGCCAGCAGCGGAGGACTAGCGGGTTCCCCGTACGAGCAGTACTTC.

The V gene is TRBV1, the J gene TRBJ2-1; the table's D call of TRBD2 was not tested on the DNA. TRBV1 is shown as a pseudogene. The CDR3 has 12 residues. The CDR3 loop reads CTSSPRTSPGFF. The CDR3 region has the DNA TGCACCAGCAGCCCCCGGACTAGCCCCGGGTTCTTC.

V and J are TRBV5-1 and TRBJ1-1; D is uncertain. Germline-derived CDR1 and CDR2 are SGHRS and YFSETQ. The CDR3 has 15 amino acids. The V end lost 0 bases, the J end lost 5 bases, and 14 bases lay between the germline ends. For the CDR3, the DNA is TGCGCCAGCAGCTTGGCCCTGGGAGAAAGGACTGAAGCTTTCTTT. This encodes CASSLALGERTEAFF.

V gene TRBV27 combines with J gene TRBJ2-7, with 8 bases lining up with TRBD1. This CDR3 has 15 residues. With 4 bases clipped from V and 4 bases from J, the junction kept 9 bases outside the gene matches. Germline V lookup: CDR1 MNHEY, CDR2 SMNVEV (reference sequence). CDR3 region: CASSSLSGGGYEQYF. The CDR3 coding sequence is TGTGCCAGCAGTTCGCTCTCAGGGGGCGGGTACGAGCAGTACTTC.